These T cell receptor beta chains were read from a single sample in a study of shared clonotypes between healthy human individuals. Measured with immunoSEQ multiplex PCR; TCRdb has only the in-frame clones, and not every one. The sample yields hundreds of thousands of clones, approximately 80% seen once. Sequencing was carried out using PBMCs. All receptors come from a woman aged 40 to 49 in good health. Some clones in this sample may be carry-over from other donors' samples. Each CDR3 is given with its conserved first and last residue. D genes are given only for firm matches. Size is stated for part of the rows, as once, few or many counts, or as a class when the clone is expanded.

j_call	d_call	v_call	clone_size	cdr3_nt	cdr3_aa
TRBJ2-5	.	TRBV30	.	TGTGCCTGGAGAACGGACCAAGAGACCCAGTACTTC	CAWRTDQETQYF
TRBJ2-2	.	TRBV7-2	.	TGTGCCAGCAGCCCCCTGGTATGGACCGGGGAGCTGTTTTTT	CASSPLVWTGELFF
TRBJ2-3	.	TRBV12-5	.	TGTGCTAGTGGCCAGGGCGGAGGGGGAGATACGCAGTATTTT	CASGQGGGGDTQYF
TRBJ1-5	.	TRBV4-2	.	TGTGCCAGCAGCGCCAATAATCAGCCCCAGCATTTT	CASSANNQPQHF
TRBJ2-5	.	TRBV5-1	.	TGCGCCAGCAGCTGGGGGGGCACGGCGGAGACCCAGTACTTC	CASSWGGTAETQYF
TRBJ1-1	.	TRBV18	.	TGTGCCAGCTCACCACCGGGCAGCAAGAACACTGAAGCTTTCTTT	CASSPPGSKNTEAFF
TRBJ2-2	TRBD2	TRBV7-2	.	TGTGCCAGCAGCCGCTGGGGGGGGGAACCGAACACCGGGGAGCTGTTTTTT	CASSRWGGEPNTGELFF
TRBJ2-3	.	TRBV7-3	once	TGTGCCAGCAGCCGTAGCATAACTAGCACAGATACGCAGTATTTT	CASSRSITSTDTQYF
TRBJ1-4	.	TRBV28	.	TGTGCCAGCTTGACAGGCGCTAATGAAAAACTGTTTTTT	CASLTGANEKLFF
TRBJ1-2	.	TRBV19	.	TGTGCCAGTAGCTCAACGACGGGCCTCTATGGCTACACCTTC	CASSSTTGLYGYTF
TRBJ2-3	.	TRBV9	.	TGTGCCAGCAGCGTAGATGGTAGAGATACGCAGTATTTT	CASSVDGRDTQYF
TRBJ2-2	.	TRBV6-1	few	TGTGCCAGCAGTGTCGGTGGTACCGGGGAGCTGTTTTTT	CASSVGGTGELFF
TRBJ2-7	TRBD2	TRBV9	.	TGTGCCAGCAGCGCGGGACTAGCGGGGAACTACGAGCAGTACTTC	CASSAGLAGNYEQYF
TRBJ1-5	.	TRBV4-2	.	TGTGCCAGCAGCCACGGACGGACGGGCAATCAGCCCCAGCATTTT	CASSHGRTGNQPQHF
TRBJ1-4	TRBD1	TRBV7-9	.	TGTGCCAGCAGCAAGACGGACAGGTCTGAAAAACTGTTTTTT	CASSKTDRSEKLFF
TRBJ2-6	.	TRBV11-2	many	TGTGCCAGCAGCCTACAGGGAAATATTGGGGCCAACGTCCTGACTTTC	CASSLQGNIGANVLTF
TRBJ2-7	TRBD2	TRBV6-1	.	TGTGCCAGCAGTGAGTCCTGGACTAGCGGCTACGAGCAGTACTTC	CASSESWTSGYEQYF
TRBJ1-3	.	TRBV19	.	TGTGCCAGTAGTATCTACCAGAGAACTGGAAACACCATATATTTT	CASSIYQRTGNTIYF
TRBJ2-7	.	TRBV27	.	TGTGCCAGCAGCACGACAGGATTTACGACCTACGAGCAGTACTTC	CASSTTGFTTYEQYF
TRBJ1-1	TRBD1	TRBV5-1	.	TGCGCCAGCAGCCGGGGACAGTACACTGAAGCTTTCTTT	CASSRGQYTEAFF
TRBJ2-7	.	TRBV10-3	.	TGTGCCATCAGTGGTTCCTCGAACGGCGAGCAGTACTTC	CAISGSSNGEQYF
TRBJ1-2	.	TRBV19	.	TGTGCCAGTAGTATTTCAGGAATGGATAACTATGGCTACACCTTC	CASSISGMDNYGYTF
TRBJ2-3	TRBD2	TRBV6-5	few	TGTGCCAGCAGTAGACTAGCGGGAAGCACAGATACGCAGTATTTT	CASSRLAGSTDTQYF
TRBJ1-2	TRBD1	TRBV18	.	TGTGCCAGCTCACGCCGACAGGGGGAAAACGGGGGCTACACCTTC	CASSRRQGENGGYTF
TRBJ2-7	.	TRBV4-3	.	TGCGCCAGCAGCCAATTTGCGGGGCCCTGCGAGCAGTGCTTC	CASSQFAGPCEQCF
TRBJ2-6	.	TRBV7-9	.	TGTGCCAGCAGCTTACAGGGATACGGGGCCAACGTCCTGACTTTC	CASSLQGYGANVLTF
TRBJ2-3	.	TRBV2	.	TGTGCCAGCAACAAAGATAGCACAGATACGCAGTATTTT	CASNKDSTDTQYF
TRBJ2-5	TRBD1	TRBV5-1	.	TGCGCCAGCAGCACCTGGGACCACTCAGGGGGAGAGACCCAGTACTTC	CASSTWDHSGGETQYF
TRBJ1-1	.	TRBV5-1	.	TGCGCCAGCAGCTTGTCCGGGGAGGAGACTGAAGCTTTCTTT	CASSLSGEETEAFF
TRBJ1-2	TRBD1	TRBV2	.	TGTGCCAGCCGGACCCTCAGGGGGAGATTGAATGGCTACACCTTC	CASRTLRGRLNGYTF
TRBJ2-7	.	TRBV5-1	.	TGCGCCAGCAGCTTGGCCGGGGCAGACTACGAGCAGTACTTC	CASSLAGADYEQYF
TRBJ1-6	.	TRBV5-1	many	TGCGCCAGCAGCTTGGAGGGGCGGACAGCTTATAATTCACCCCTCCACTTT	CASSLEGRTAYNSPLHF
TRBJ2-1	.	TRBV27	.	TGTGCCAGCAGTTCCCCCCTAACTACTAGTTACAATGAGCAGTTCTTC	CASSSPLTTSYNEQFF
TRBJ2-3	.	TRBV28	.	TGTGCCAGCAGCTCCCCCCGGGGAGGCACAGATACGCAGTATTTT	CASSSPRGGTDTQYF
TRBJ2-7	.	TRBV4-1	.	TGCGCCAGCAGCCTCTTAGCGGATCTCAGCGCGCAGTACTTC	CASSLLADLSAQYF
TRBJ2-3	TRBD2	TRBV4-2	few	TGTGCCAGCAGCCAGGCCCCCGGGACTAGCACCTCAGATACGCAGTATTTT	CASSQAPGTSTSDTQYF
TRBJ2-5	.	TRBV13	.	TGTGCCAGCAGCTTTTATAACATACAAGAGACCCAGTACTTC	CASSFYNIQETQYF
TRBJ2-3	.	TRBV20-1	.	TGCAGTGCTAGGGTGGGGGATACGCAGTATTTT	CSARVGDTQYF
TRBJ2-1	TRBD2	TRBV10-3	.	TGTGCCATCAGGGTGGGACTAGCGGGGGAGAATGAGCAGTTCTTC	CAIRVGLAGENEQFF
TRBJ1-1	.	TRBV5-1	.	TGCGCCAGCAGCTTGGGTAGCAGGGGCACTGAAGCTTTCTTT	CASSLGSRGTEAFF
TRBJ1-2	TRBD1	TRBV27	.	TGTGCCAGAGCTGACAGGGGGCACAGGGATGGCTACACCTTC	CARADRGHRDGYTF
TRBJ2-7	TRBD1	TRBV28	.	TGTGCCAGCAGTTCCCCCGGACAGGGGAAGTCATACGAGCAGTACTTC	CASSSPGQGKSYEQYF
TRBJ1-5	.	TRBV27	.	TGTGCCAGCAGTTTAATGGGAGGTGGCAATCAGCCCCAGCATTTT	CASSLMGGGNQPQHF
TRBJ2-1	TRBD2	TRBV29-1	.	TGCAGCGTTGAGCGGGGGGGAAACAATGAGCAGTTCTTC	CSVERGGNNEQFF
TRBJ2-1	TRBD2	TRBV11-3	.	TGTGCCAGCAGCTCCCTAGCGGGAGACTACAATGAGCAGTTCTTC	CASSSLAGDYNEQFF
TRBJ2-7	.	TRBV10-3	.	TGTGCCATCAGCCCGGACGGCGGCCGGTACGAGCAGTACTTC	CAISPDGGRYEQYF
TRBJ2-3	TRBD2	TRBV5-1	.	TGCGCCAGCAGCCCCGCGGGGGGAGATACGCAGTATTTT	CASSPAGGDTQYF
TRBJ2-4	.	TRBV5-4	.	TGTGCCAGCAGCTTGGAAGTAGAGGCCATTCAGTACTTC	CASSLEVEAIQYF